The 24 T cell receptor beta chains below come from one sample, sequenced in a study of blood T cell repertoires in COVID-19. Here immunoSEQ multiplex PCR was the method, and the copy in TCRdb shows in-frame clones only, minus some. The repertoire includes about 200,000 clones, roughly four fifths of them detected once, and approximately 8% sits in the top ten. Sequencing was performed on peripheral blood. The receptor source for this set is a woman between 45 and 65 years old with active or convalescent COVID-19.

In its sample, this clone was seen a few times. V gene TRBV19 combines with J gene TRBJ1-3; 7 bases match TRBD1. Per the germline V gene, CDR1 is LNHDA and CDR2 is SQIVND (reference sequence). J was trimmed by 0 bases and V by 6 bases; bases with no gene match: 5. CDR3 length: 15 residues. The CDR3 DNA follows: TGTGCCAGTAGCACAGGGGTAGCCTCTGGAAACACCATATATTTT. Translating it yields CASSTGVASGNTIYF.

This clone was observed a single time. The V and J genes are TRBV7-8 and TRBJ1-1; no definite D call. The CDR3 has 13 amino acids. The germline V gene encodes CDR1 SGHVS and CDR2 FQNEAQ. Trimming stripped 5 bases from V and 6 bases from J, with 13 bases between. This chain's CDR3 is CASSPWVGAEAFF. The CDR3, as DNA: TGTGCCAGCAGCCCGTGGGTCGGGGCTGAAGCTTTCTTT.

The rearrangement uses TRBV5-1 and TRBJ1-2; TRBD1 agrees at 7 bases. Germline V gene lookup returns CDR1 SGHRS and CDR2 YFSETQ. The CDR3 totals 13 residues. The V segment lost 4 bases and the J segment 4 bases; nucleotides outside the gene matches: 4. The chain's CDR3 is CASSPGQSYGYTF. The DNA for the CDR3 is TGCGCCAGCAGCCCGGGACAGAGCTATGGCTACACCTTC.

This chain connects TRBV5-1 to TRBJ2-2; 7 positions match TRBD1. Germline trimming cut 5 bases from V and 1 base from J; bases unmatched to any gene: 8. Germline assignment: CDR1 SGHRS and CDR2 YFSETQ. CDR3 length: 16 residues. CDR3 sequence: CASRGETGENTGELFF. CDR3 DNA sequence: TGCGCCAGCAGGGGTGAAACAGGGGAGAACACCGGGGAGCTGTTTTTT.

CDR3 DNA: TGTGCCTGGAGTGTACATATGAACACTGAAGCTTTCTTT. As protein: CAWSVHMNTEAFF. The chain is built from TRBV30 and TRBJ1-1; D gene uncertain. CDR3 size: 13 residues. V lost 0 bases and J lost 0, with 5 bases in between. Germline CDR1 reads GTSNPN; CDR2 reads SVGIG (reference sequence). The full variable domain, its missing parts supplied by reference TRBV30 and TRBJ1-1, is SQTIHQWPATLVQPVGSPLSLECTVEGTSNPNLYWYRQAAGRGLQLLFYSVGIGQISSEVPQNLSASRPQDRQFILSSKKLLLSDSGFYLCAWSVHMNTEAFFGQGTRLTVV.

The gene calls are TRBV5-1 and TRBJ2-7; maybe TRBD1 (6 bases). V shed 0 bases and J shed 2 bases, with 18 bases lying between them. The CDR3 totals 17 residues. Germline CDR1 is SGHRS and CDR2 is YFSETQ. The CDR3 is CASSLEITGLRAYEQYF. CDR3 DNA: TGCGCCAGCAGCTTGGAGATAACAGGGCTCCGGGCCTACGAGCAGTACTTC.

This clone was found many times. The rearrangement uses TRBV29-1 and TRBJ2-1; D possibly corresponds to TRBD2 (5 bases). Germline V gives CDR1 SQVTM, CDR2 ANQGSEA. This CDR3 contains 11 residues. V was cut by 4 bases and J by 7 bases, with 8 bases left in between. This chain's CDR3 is CSVGSGNEQFF. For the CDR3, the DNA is TGCAGCGTTGGGTCGGGGAATGAGCAGTTCTTC.

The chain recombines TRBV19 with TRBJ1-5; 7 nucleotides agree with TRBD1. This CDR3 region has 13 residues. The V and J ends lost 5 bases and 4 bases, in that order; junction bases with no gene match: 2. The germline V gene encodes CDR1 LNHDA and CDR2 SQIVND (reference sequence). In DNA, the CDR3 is TGTGCCAGTAGTTTACAGGGGAATCAGCCCCAGCATTTT. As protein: CASSLQGNQPQHF. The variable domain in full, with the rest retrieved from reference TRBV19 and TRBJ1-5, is DGGITQSPKYLFRKEGQNVTLSCEQNLNHDAMYWYRQDPGQGLRLIYYSQIVNDFQKGDIAEGYSVSREKKESFPLTVTSAQKNPTAFYLCASSLQGNQPQHFGDGTRLSIL.

The DNA of the CDR3 is TGTGCCAGCAGCTTAGCGATCGGACAGGGAGGCTCACCCCTCCACTTT. It specifies CASSLAIGQGGSPLHF. The chain combines TRBV7-9 with TRBJ1-6, with 8 bases matching TRBD1. Germline V gives CDR1 SEHNR, CDR2 FQNEAQ (reference sequence). Trimming at V came to 0 bases and at J to 10 bases, leaving 8 bases not matched to a gene. The CDR3 has 16 residues.

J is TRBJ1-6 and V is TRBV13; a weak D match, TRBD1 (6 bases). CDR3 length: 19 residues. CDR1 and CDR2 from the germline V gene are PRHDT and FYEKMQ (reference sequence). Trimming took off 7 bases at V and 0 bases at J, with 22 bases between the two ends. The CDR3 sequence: CASNKFRDTLSSYNSPLHF. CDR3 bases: TGTGCCAGCAACAAATTTCGGGACACGTTAAGCTCCTATAATTCACCCCTCCACTTT.

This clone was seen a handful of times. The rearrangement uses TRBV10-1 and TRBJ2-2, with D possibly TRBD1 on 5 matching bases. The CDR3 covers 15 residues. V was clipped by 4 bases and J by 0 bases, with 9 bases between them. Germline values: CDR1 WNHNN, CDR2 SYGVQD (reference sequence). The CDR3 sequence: CASSAATANTGELFF. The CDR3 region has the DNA TGCGCCAGCAGTGCTGCGACAGCGAACACCGGGGAGCTGTTTTTT.

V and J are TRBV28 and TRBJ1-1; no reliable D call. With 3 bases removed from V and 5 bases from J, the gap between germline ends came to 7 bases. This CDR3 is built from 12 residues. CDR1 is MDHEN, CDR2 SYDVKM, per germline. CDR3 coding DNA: TGTGCCAGCAGTTTGAGAGGGACTGAAGCTTTCTTT. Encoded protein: CASSLRGTEAFF.

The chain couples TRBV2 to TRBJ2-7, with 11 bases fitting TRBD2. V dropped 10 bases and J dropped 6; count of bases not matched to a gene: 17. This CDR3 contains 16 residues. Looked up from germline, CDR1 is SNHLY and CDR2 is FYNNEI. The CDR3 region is CATSGPRGLAGGEQYF. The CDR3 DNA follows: TGTGCCACCTCTGGACCGAGGGGGCTAGCGGGAGGCGAGCAGTACTTC.

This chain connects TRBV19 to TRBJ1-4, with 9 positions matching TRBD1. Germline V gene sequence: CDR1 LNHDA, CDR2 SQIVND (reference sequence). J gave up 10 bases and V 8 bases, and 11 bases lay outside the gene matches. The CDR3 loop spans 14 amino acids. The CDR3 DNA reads TGTGCCAGTGATAACAGGGGGCTGGAGAGAAAACTGTTTTTT. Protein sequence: CASDNRGLERKLFF.

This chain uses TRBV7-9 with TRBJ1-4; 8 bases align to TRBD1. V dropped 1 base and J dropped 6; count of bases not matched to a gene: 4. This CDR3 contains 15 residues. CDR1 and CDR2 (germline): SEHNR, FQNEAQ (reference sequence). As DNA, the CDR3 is TGTGCCAGCAGCTTAGACCAGGGGGCGGATGAAAAACTGTTTTTT. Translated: CASSLDQGADEKLFF.

CDR3 sequence: CASSQSSYEQYV. Written as DNA, the CDR3 is TGTGCCAGCAGCCAGTCCTCCTACGAGCAGTACGTC. The V and J genes are TRBV28 and TRBJ2-7; D is unclear. CDR3 length: 12 residues. Between the trimmed V and J ends, which lost 6 bases and 0 bases, there was a span of 6 bases. Per germline, CDR1 MDHEN and CDR2 SYDVKM.

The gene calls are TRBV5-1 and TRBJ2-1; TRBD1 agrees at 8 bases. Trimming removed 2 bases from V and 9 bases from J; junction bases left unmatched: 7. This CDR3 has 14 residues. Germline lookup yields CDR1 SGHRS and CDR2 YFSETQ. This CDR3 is CASSLTTGGAEQFF. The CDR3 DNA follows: TGCGCCAGCAGCTTAACCACAGGGGGTGCTGAGCAGTTCTTC.

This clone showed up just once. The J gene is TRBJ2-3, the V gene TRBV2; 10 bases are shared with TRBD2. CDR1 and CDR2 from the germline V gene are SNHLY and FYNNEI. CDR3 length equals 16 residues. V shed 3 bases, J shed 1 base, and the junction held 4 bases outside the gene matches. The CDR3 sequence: CASSEGLAGGTDTQYF. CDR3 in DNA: TGTGCCAGCAGTGAGGGTCTAGCGGGGGGCACAGATACGCAGTATTTT.

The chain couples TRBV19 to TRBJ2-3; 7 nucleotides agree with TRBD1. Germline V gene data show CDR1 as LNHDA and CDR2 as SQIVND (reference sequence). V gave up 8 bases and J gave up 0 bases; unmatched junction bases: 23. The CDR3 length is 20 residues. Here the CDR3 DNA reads TGTGCCAGTCCTGACAGGGAGAACCCCTGTGTGGAGCCTAGCACAGATACGCAGTATTTT. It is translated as CASPDRENPCVEPSTDTQYF.

In DNA, the CDR3 is TGTGCCAGCAGCTTAGTCGCAGGGGGTGACTATGGCTACACCTTC. The encoded protein is CASSLVAGGDYGYTF. This rearrangement joins TRBV7-2 to TRBJ1-2; the match to TRBD1 covers 7 bases. The CDR3 has 15 amino acids. The germline CDR1 and CDR2 sequences are SGHTA and FQGNSA. The V and J ends lost 1 base and 3 bases, in that order; junction bases with no gene match: 5.

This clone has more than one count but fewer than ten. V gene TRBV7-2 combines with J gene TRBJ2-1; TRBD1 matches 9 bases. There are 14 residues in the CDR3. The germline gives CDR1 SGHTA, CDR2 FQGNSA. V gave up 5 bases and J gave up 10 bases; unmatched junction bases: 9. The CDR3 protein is CASSQDRGGLEQFF. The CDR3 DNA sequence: TGTGCCAGCAGCCAGGACAGGGGCGGACTCGAGCAGTTCTTC.

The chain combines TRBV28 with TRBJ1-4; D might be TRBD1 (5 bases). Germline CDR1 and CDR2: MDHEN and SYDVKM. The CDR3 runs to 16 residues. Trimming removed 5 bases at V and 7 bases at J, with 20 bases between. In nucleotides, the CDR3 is TGTGCCAGCAGTAGAAGGGGCGGTCGACGGAGTGAAAAACTGTTTTTT. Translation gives CASSRRGGRRSEKLFF.

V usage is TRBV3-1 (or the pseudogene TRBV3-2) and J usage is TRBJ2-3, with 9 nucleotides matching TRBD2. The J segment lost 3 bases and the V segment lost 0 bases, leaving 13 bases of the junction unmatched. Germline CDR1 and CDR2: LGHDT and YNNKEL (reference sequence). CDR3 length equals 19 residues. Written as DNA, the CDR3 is TGTGCCAGCAGCCAAGAAGGCTCGCGGGGGGGACGGAGAACAGATACGCAGTATTTT. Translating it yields CASSQEGSRGGRRTDTQYF.

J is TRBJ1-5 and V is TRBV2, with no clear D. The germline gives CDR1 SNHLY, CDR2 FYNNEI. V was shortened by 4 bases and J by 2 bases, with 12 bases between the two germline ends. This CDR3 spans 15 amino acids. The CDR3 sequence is CASSADFLGNQPQHF. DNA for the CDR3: TGTGCCAGCAGTGCTGACTTTCTTGGCAATCAGCCCCAGCATTTT. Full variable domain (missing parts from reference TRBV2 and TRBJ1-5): EPEVTQTPSHQVTQMGQEVILRCVPISNHLYFYWYRQILGQKVEFLVSFYNNEISEKSEIFDDQFSVERPDGSNFTLKIRSTKLEDSAMYFCASSADFLGNQPQHFGDGTRLSIL.